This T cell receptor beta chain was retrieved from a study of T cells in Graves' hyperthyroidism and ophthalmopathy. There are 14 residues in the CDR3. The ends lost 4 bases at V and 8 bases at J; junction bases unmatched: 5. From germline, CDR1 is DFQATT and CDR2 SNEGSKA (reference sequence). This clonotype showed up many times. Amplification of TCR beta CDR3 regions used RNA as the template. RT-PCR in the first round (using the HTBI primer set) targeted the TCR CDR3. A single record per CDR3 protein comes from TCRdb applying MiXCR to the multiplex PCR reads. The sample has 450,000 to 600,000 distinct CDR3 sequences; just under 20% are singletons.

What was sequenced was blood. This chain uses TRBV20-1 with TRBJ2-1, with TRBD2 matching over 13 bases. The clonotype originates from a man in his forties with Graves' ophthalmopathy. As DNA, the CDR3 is TGCAGTGCTAAACGGACTAGCGGGAGAGATGAGCAGTTCTTC. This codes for CSAKRTSGRDEQFF.